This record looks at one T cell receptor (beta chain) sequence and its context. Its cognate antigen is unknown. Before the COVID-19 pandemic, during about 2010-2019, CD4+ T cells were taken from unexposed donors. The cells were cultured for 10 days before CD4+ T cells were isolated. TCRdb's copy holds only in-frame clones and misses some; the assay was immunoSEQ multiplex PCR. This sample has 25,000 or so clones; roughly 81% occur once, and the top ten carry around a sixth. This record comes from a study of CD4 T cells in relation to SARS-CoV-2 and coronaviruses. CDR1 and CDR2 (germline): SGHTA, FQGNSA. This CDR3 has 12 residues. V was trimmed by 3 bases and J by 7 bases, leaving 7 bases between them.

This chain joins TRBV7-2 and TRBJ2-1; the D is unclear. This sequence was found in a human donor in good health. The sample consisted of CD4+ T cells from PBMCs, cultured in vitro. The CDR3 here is CASSFSGNEQFF. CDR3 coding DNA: TGTGCCAGCAGCTTTTCCGGGAATGAGCAGTTCTTC.